This TCR beta chain was found in a study of blood T cells in healthy people across ages. Study findings and constraints: In long-lived donors, naive CD4+ cell counts and diversity exceeded those of aged donors. Donor CMV infection status was unknown, possibly confounding age-related changes in expanded clonotypes.

Combining a sample-barcoded 5' primer with a J-beta primer mix, a second PCR ran for roughly 7 to 12 cycles. All cDNA molecules were each tagged by a template-switch adaptor with 12 random nucleotides. TCRdb redid the calling of the 5' RACE reads with MiXCR, one entry per CDR3 protein. The table lists approximately 730,000 distinct CDR3 sequences, approximately 55% of them singletons. Each donor's blood draw was approximately 10 milliliters of peripheral blood. To note about this clonotype: Its antigen is undetermined.

The CDR3 runs 14 residues. With V trimmed by 5 bases and J by 4 bases, 5 bases remained unmatched. The germline gives CDR1 SGHTA, CDR2 FQGNSA. The clonotype was recovered from an elderly man in good health. The V call is TRBV7-2, the J call TRBJ1-5, with TRBD1 matching over 7 bases. The specimen sequenced was blood. Here the CDR3 reads CASSGGGRNQPQHF. The CDR3 DNA sequence: TGTGCCAGCAGCGGAGGGGGCCGAAATCAGCCCCAGCATTTT.